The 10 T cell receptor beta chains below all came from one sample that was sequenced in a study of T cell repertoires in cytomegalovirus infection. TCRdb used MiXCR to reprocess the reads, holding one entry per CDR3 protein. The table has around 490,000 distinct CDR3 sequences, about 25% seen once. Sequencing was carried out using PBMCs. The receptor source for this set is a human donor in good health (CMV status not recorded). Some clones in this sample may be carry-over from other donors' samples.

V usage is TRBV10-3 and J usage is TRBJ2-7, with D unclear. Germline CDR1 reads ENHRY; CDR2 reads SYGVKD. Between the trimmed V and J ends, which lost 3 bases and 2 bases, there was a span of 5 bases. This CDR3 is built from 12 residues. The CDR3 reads CAISDGPYEQYV. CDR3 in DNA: TGTGCCATCAGTGACGGCCCCTACGAGCAGTACGTC.

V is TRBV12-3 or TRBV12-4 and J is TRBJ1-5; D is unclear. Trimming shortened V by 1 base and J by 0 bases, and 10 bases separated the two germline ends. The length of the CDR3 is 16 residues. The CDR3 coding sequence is TGTGCCAGCAGTTTAGTAGGCAGTTATAGCAATCAGCCCCAGCATTTT. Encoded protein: CASSLVGSYSNQPQHF.

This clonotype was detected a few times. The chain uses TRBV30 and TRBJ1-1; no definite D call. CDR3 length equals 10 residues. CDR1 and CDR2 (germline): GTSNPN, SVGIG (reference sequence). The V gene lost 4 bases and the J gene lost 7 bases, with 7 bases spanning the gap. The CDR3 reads CAWINDEAFF. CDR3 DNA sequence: TGTGCCTGGATAAACGATGAAGCTTTCTTT.

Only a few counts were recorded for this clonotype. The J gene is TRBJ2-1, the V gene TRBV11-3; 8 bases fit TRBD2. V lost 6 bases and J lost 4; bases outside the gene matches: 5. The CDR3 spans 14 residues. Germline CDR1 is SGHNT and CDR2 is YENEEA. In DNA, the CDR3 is TGTGCCAGCAGTCCACTAGCGGAGTACAATGAGCAGTTCTTC. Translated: CASSPLAEYNEQFF. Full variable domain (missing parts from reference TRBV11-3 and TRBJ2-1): EAGVVQSPRYKIIEKKQPVAFWCNPISGHNTLYWYLQNLGQGPELLIRYENEEAVDDSQLPKDRFSAERLKGVDSTLKIQPAELGDSAVYLCASSPLAEYNEQFFGPGTRLTVL.

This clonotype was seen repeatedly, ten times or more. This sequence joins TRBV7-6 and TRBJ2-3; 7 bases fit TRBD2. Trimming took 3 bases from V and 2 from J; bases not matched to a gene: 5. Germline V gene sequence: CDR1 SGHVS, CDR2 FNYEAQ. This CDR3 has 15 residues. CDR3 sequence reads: CASSFSGSVTDTQYF. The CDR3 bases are TGTGCCAGCAGCTTTAGCGGGTCTGTCACAGATACGCAGTATTTT.

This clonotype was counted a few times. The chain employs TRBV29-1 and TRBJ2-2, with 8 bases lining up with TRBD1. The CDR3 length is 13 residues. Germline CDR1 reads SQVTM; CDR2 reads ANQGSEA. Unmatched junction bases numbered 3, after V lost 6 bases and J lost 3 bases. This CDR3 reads CSVRGLDTGELFF. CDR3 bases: TGCAGCGTCAGGGGGCTCGACACCGGGGAGCTGTTTTTT.

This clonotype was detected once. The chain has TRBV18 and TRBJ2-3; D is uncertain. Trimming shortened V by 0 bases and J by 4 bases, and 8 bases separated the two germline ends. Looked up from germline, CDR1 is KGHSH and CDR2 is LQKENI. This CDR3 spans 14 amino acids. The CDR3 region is CASSPPGSPDTQYF. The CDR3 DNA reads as TGTGCCAGCTCACCACCGGGGTCGCCAGATACGCAGTATTTT. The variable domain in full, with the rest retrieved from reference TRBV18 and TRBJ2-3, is NAGVMQNPRHLVRRRGQEARLRCSPMKGHSHVYWYRQLPEEGLKFMVYLQKENIIDESGMPKERFSAEFPKEGPSILRIQQVVRGDSAAYFCASSPPGSPDTQYFGPGTRLTVL.

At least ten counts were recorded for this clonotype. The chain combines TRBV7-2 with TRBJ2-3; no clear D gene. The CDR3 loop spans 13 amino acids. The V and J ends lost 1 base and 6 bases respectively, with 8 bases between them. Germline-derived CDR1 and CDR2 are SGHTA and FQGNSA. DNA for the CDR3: TGTGCCAGCAGCTTAGTAACGTTGGATACGCAGTATTTT. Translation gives CASSLVTLDTQYF.

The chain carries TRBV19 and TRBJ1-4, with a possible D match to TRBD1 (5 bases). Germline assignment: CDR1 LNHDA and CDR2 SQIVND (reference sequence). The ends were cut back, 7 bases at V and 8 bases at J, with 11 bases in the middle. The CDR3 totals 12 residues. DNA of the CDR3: TGTGCCAGTACGGGGGGGGGGGAAAAACTGTTTTTT. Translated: CASTGGGEKLFF.

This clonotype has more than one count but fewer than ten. The CDR3, as DNA: TGTGCCAGCAGTACCCGGATCACAGATACGCAGTATTTT. This sequence encodes CASSTRITDTQYF. This chain joins TRBV6-1 and TRBJ2-3; unclear D gene. The V end was cut by 5 bases, the J end by 2 bases, with 8 bases between. CDR3 length: 13 residues. Looked up from germline, CDR1 is MNHNS and CDR2 is SASEGT.